The clone carrying this TCR beta chain has more than one count but fewer than ten. Its antigen remains unidentified. Expansion of antigen-specific CD4+ T cells with viral peptide pools was carried out by the ViraFEST assay before sequencing. When nine to ten days of culture had elapsed, CD4+ T cells were isolated. Each vaccine recipient was nucleocapsid antibody negative and had no prior SARS-CoV-2 infection. Peptides at roughly 9.2 ug/ml and IL-2 at 10 IU/ml were added to around 2 million PBMC per well. The data were taken from a study of vaccination effects on CD4 cells after COVID-19. Study context: Either the BNT162b2 or mRNA-1273 vaccine was given to participants in two doses. Overall study findings and caveats: Nearly all vaccine-induced clones in healthy recipients recognized only SARS-CoV-2. Infection- and vaccine-induced clones contracted markedly late after vaccination.

The CDR3 length is 16 residues. V was cut by 4 bases and J by 3 bases, with 18 bases left in between. Looked up from germline, CDR1 is LGHDT and CDR2 is YNNKEL (reference sequence). Some clones are missing from TCRdb's copy, which holds only in-frame ones; the method was immunoSEQ multiplex PCR. The sample holds some 28,000 clones, about four fifths seen once. The rearrangement joins TRBV3-1 (or the pseudogene TRBV3-2) to TRBJ1-1, with D possibly being TRBD1 (5 bases). The sample in question was CD4+ T cells from PBMCs cultured with SARS-CoV-2 spike peptides, obtained before COVID-19 vaccination. This clonotype originated in a human donor who received a COVID-19 vaccine. The CDR3 is CASSPLNWGEYTEAFF. The CDR3 region has the DNA TGTGCCAGCAGCCCATTAAACTGGGGGGAATACACTGAAGCTTTCTTT.